These 10 T cell receptor beta chains were all obtained from the same sample, sequenced in a study of vaccination and CD4 T cells after COVID-19. Antigen specificity for these receptors is unknown. The Oncomine TCR Beta short-read assay sequenced DNA from cultured CD4+ T cells. In TCRdb, the PCR reads were re-called with MiXCR into one record per CDR3 protein. In the table there are 20,000 or so distinct CDR3 sequences, about 21% of which are singletons. Treatment given: approximately 9-day PBMC culture with coronavirus spike peptide pools or control peptides (ViraFEST assay). The sequenced material came from cultured CD4+ T cells from blood. These receptor sequences come from a human donor with COVID-19.

V is TRBV29-1 and J is TRBJ2-5, with 7 bases identical to TRBD1. The CDR3 totals 13 residues. Per germline, CDR1 SQVTM and CDR2 ANQGSEA. The V gene end was trimmed by 7 bases and the J gene end by 3 bases; junction bases not matched to a gene: 8. The CDR3 reads CSGIITGEETQYF. In nucleotides, the CDR3 is TGCAGCGGGATCATTACAGGGGAAGAGACCCAGTACTTC.

The V call is TRBV5-1, the J call TRBJ2-7; D is undetermined. The V end was cut by 6 bases, the J end by 0 bases, with 10 bases between. The CDR3 loop spans 13 amino acids. The V gene's germline CDR1 is SGHRS and CDR2 YFSETQ. This CDR3 reads CASKVSLSYEQYF. Here the CDR3 DNA reads TGCGCCAGCAAGGTCTCCCTCTCCTACGAGCAGTACTTC.

This clonotype was observed a handful of times. J is TRBJ2-7 and V is TRBV6-5; TRBD1 matches 8 bases. J was trimmed by 3 bases and V by 2 bases; bases with no gene match: 3. CDR1 is MNHEY and CDR2 is SVGAGI in the germline V gene. CDR3 length: 14 residues. CDR3 sequence reads: CASSYEGQGYEQYF. CDR3 nucleotides: TGTGCCAGCAGTTACGAAGGACAGGGCTACGAGCAGTACTTC.

The chain joins TRBV24-1 to TRBJ2-1; unclear D gene. Per germline, CDR1 KGHDR and CDR2 SFDVKD. The CDR3 runs 13 residues. V dropped 7 bases and J dropped 5 bases, with 11 bases sitting between them. Here the CDR3 reads CATSGSMDNEQFF. CDR3 nucleotide sequence: TGTGCCACCAGCGGGTCCATGGACAATGAGCAGTTCTTC.

This chain joins TRBV24-1 and TRBJ1-2; 10 bases agree with TRBD1. The trim removed 7 bases at V and 5 bases at J, leaving 6 bases unmatched. This CDR3 has 14 residues. Germline V gene sequence: CDR1 KGHDR, CDR2 SFDVKD. DNA of the CDR3: TGTGCCACCAGGCCTCGGGACAGGGGATATGGCTACACCTTC. It codes for CATRPRDRGYGYTF.

The V gene is TRBV7-6, the J gene TRBJ2-7, with 11 bases aligning to TRBD2. Germline assignment: CDR1 SGHVS and CDR2 FNYEAQ. Unmatched junction bases numbered 4, after V lost 4 bases and J lost 2 bases. This CDR3 has 15 residues. This chain's CDR3 is CASSSTSGETYEQYF. The CDR3 DNA sequence: TGTGCCAGCAGCTCGACTAGCGGGGAGACCTACGAGCAGTACTTC.

This chain uses TRBV5-1 with TRBJ2-7; D unclear. The V end was cut by 0 bases, the J end by 2 bases, with 18 bases between. CDR1 is SGHRS, CDR2 YFSETQ, per germline. This CDR3 region has 17 residues. DNA of the CDR3: TGCGCCAGCAGCTTGGCCCTCCGAACAATTGGGCCCTACGAGCAGTACTTC. Its protein product is CASSLALRTIGPYEQYF.

This chain connects TRBV20-1 to TRBJ1-6, with D unresolved. With 6 bases removed from V and 3 bases from J, the gap between germline ends came to 15 bases. Germline CDR1 DFQATT, CDR2 SNEGSKA (reference sequence). The CDR3 runs to 15 residues. CDR3 DNA: TGCAGTGCAAGCCCGGGCGGGAACTATAATTCACCCCTCCACTTT. Its translation: CSASPGGNYNSPLHF.

This sequence joins TRBV7-3 and TRBJ1-2; tentatively, D is TRBD1 (6 bases). V was shortened by 0 bases and J by 6 bases, with 8 bases between the two germline ends. Germline values: CDR1 SGHTA, CDR2 FQGTGA. The CDR3 consists of 13 residues. The CDR3 sequence: CASSLTQGNGYTF. In DNA form, the CDR3 reads TGTGCCAGCAGCTTAACGCAGGGGAATGGCTACACCTTC.

The chain has TRBV5-1 and TRBJ1-1; D is uncertain. The germline V gene has CDR1 SGHRS and CDR2 YFSETQ. V was shortened by 0 bases and J by 1 base, with 10 bases between the two germline ends. The CDR3 is 15 amino acids. The DNA of the CDR3 is TGCGCCAGCAGCTTGGATCCCGCAGCGAACACTGAAGCTTTCTTT. This codes for CASSLDPAANTEAFF.